These T cell receptor beta chains were read from a single sample in a study of OX40 agonist ivuxolimab in advanced cancers. TCRdb's table, derived via immunoSEQ multiplex PCR, lists solely in-frame clones and lacks some. The profile covers around 67,000 clones, with 70% to 90% appearing a single time and 1.3% taken by the ten largest. The sequencing here drew on CD4+ or CD8+ T cells sorted from blood, taken in a trial of the OX40 agonist ivuxolimab. Every receptor here comes from an adult with an advanced solid tumor such as melanoma, head and neck, liver or kidney cancer. Both conserved end residues are part of each CDR3. A D gene is named only where the DNA matches it firmly. Size is omitted from some rows. Given values are once, few, many or a class for expanded clones.

>TRBV7-2|TRBJ2-5|TRBD2|-
CASSPEASGSPRETQYF
TGTGCCAGCAGCCCAGAGGCTAGCGGGAGCCCTCGAGAGACCCAGTACTTC
>TRBV5-6|TRBJ1-1|-|-
CASSPGTRPNTEAFF
TGTGCCAGCAGCCCGGGTACTCGGCCCAACACTGAAGCTTTCTTT
>TRBV28|TRBJ1-3|-|-
CASSFEGGNTIYF
TGTGCCAGCAGTTTTGAGGGGGGAAACACCATATATTTT
>TRBV4-3|TRBJ1-2|TRBD1|-
CASSQDTGGYGYTF
TGCGCCAGCAGCCAAGACACAGGGGGCTATGGCTACACCTTC
>TRBV5-6|TRBJ2-7|-|-
CASTELSGQWSHEQYF
TGTGCCAGCACCGAACTGAGCGGACAGTGGTCCCACGAGCAGTACTTC
>TRBV6-6|TRBJ2-7|TRBD2|once
CASNLFRTSGFYEQYF
TGTGCCAGCAACCTTTTCCGGACTAGCGGATTTTACGAGCAGTACTTC
>TRBV21-1|TRBJ2-5|-|-
CASTPLDCGETQYF
TGTGCCAGCACCCCTTTAGATTGTGGAGAGACCCAGTACTTC
>TRBV6-1|TRBJ1-1|-|-
CASSERSRNTEAFF
TGTGCCAGCAGTGAACGGTCCAGGAACACTGAAGCTTTCTTT
>TRBV27|TRBJ2-7|TRBD2|once
CASSLKMRVGGGSSYEQYF
TGTGCCAGCAGTTTGAAAATGAGAGTCGGGGGGGGTAGCTCCTACGAGCAGTACTTC
>TRBV9|TRBJ2-3|-|-
CASSVGSGTGITDTQYF
TGTGCCAGCAGCGTAGGGTCCGGGACCGGCATCACAGATACGCAGTATTTT
>TRBV7-2|TRBJ1-5|-|-
CASKKHTTGNQPQHF
TGTGCCAGCAAGAAACATACGACAGGCAATCAGCCCCAGCATTTT
>TRBV5-1|TRBJ1-1|TRBD1|-
CASSGRQGPTEAFF
TGCGCCAGCAGCGGAAGACAGGGGCCCACTGAAGCTTTCTTT
>TRBV29-1|TRBJ2-2|TRBD2|once
CSARTSGEMYTGELFF
TGCAGCGCCCGGACTAGCGGGGAGATGTACACCGGGGAGCTGTTTTTT
>TRBV30|TRBJ2-6|-|once
CAWSVWGLGANVLTF
TGTGCCTGGAGTGTATGGGGGCTTGGGGCCAACGTCCTGACTTTC
>TRBV18|TRBJ1-1|-|once
CASSPQAAGDTEAFF
TGTGCCAGCTCACCTCAGGCCGCAGGGGACACTGAAGCTTTCTTT
>TRBV21-1|TRBJ2-7|-|few
CASRNRDPYYEQYF
TGTGCCAGCAGGAACCGGGACCCCTACTACGAGCAGTACTTC
>TRBV7-2|TRBJ1-5|TRBD1|-
CASSNRDRGRNQPQHF
TGTGCCAGCAGCAACCGGGACAGGGGGCGCAATCAGCCCCAGCATTTT
>TRBV7-9|TRBJ2-1|TRBD2|once
CASSLGGLAEHYNEQFF
TGTGCCAGCAGCTTAGGGGGACTAGCGGAGCACTACAATGAGCAGTTCTTC
>TRBV5-1|TRBJ2-1|-|few
CASSDGQSRLYNEQFF
TGCGCCAGCAGCGATGGACAGAGCCGCCTATACAATGAGCAGTTCTTC
>TRBV29-1|TRBJ2-7|TRBD2|-
CSGRGSGRAEQYF
TGCAGCGGTCGTGGGAGCGGGAGGGCCGAGCAGTACTTC
>TRBV6-5|TRBJ2-7|TRBD1|-
CASRRQTGDSYEQYF
TGTGCCAGCAGACGCCAGACAGGGGACTCCTACGAGCAGTACTTC
>TRBV7-9|TRBJ2-1|TRBD2|-
CASRGGRNEQFF
TGTGCCAGCCGGGGAGGGCGAAATGAGCAGTTCTTC
>TRBV5-1|TRBJ2-3|TRBD2|-
CASSFGGGTSGRTDTQYF
TGCGCCAGCAGCTTTGGCGGGGGGACTAGCGGGAGGACAGATACGCAGTATTTT
>TRBV28|TRBJ2-1|-|-
CASSPWEPYEQFF
TGTGCCAGCAGTCCCTGGGAACCTTATGAGCAGTTCTTC
>TRBV19|TRBJ1-6|-|-
CASSIGTGNNSPLHF
TGTGCCAGTAGTATAGGAACAGGGAACAATTCACCCCTCCACTTT
>TRBV6-1|TRBJ1-4|TRBD1|-
CASSDHRGSTNEKLFF
TGTGCCAGCAGTGATCACAGGGGCTCAACTAATGAAAAACTGTTTTTT
>TRBV15|TRBJ2-1|-|-
CATSRDRASNQAEQFF
TGTGCCACCAGCAGAGATAGGGCGAGCAATCAGGCTGAGCAGTTCTTC
>TRBV9|TRBJ2-3|-|-
CASSVATRGDTQYF
TGTGCCAGCAGCGTAGCCACGAGGGGAGATACGCAGTATTTT
>TRBV2|TRBJ2-1|-|-
CATSDSYNEQFF
TGTGCCACCTCTGACAGCTACAATGAGCAGTTCTTC
>TRBV6-5|TRBJ2-3|-|-
CATEEGDPPDTQYF
TGTGCCACGGAAGAGGGGGACCCGCCGGATACGCAGTATTTT
>TRBV5-6|TRBJ2-5|TRBD2|-
CASSVRTSGRGQETQYF
TGTGCCAGCAGCGTTAGGACTAGCGGGAGGGGCCAGGAGACCCAGTACTTC